These 3 T cell receptor beta chains were sequenced from one sample in a study of T cells in Graves' hyperthyroidism and ophthalmopathy (dated 2019 in TCRdb). Libraries were made using multiplex PCR. The instrument was an Illumina HiSeq 2000. TCR beta CDR3 regions were amplified from RNA transcripts. The TCR CDR3 was subjected to a first round of RT-PCR using the HTBI primer set and the Qiagen OneStep RT-PCR kit. TCRdb reran the public reads through fastp at Q25 and MiXCR, keeping productive beta chains. Duplicate CDR3 protein sequences are folded into a single record with the most common DNA and genes. The sample contains about 600,000 distinct CDR3 sequences, 12% to 15% of them found a single time. Roughly 7.1% of the sample belongs to the ten largest clones. Sequencing input: blood. These receptors were obtained from a woman between 18 and 29 years old with Graves' ophthalmopathy.

This clonotype was seen repeatedly, ten times or more. This CDR3 reads CSANQGGDQPQHF. The DNA of the CDR3 is TGCAGTGCCAACCAGGGAGGAGATCAGCCCCAGCATTTT. The chain is built from TRBV20-1 and TRBJ1-5; D perhaps matches TRBD1 (5 bases). Germline CDR1 and CDR2: DFQATT and SNEGSKA (reference sequence). Trimming stripped 6 bases from V and 5 bases from J, with 14 bases between. The CDR3 has 13 residues.

There are many counts of this clonotype. This rearrangement joins TRBV27 to TRBJ2-1; TRBD1 matches at 9 bases. The germline V gene has CDR1 MNHEY and CDR2 SMNVEV (reference sequence). The CDR3 runs 17 residues. Trimming took 5 bases from V and 6 from J; bases not matched to a gene: 14. CDR3 residues: CASSTNTGTGRGNEQFF. DNA of the CDR3: TGTGCCAGCAGTACGAACACCGGGACAGGGAGGGGCAATGAGCAGTTCTTC.

Ten or more counts support this clonotype. This sequence joins TRBV28 and TRBJ2-7, with TRBD1 matching 8 bases. CDR1 MDHEN and CDR2 SYDVKM come from the germline V gene. The CDR3 loop spans 15 amino acids. V was clipped by 1 base and J by 4 bases; unmatched bases: 6. For the CDR3, the DNA is TGTGCCAGCAGTTTATTCGCAGGGGGCGGGTACGAGCAGTACTTC. It codes for CASSLFAGGGYEQYF.